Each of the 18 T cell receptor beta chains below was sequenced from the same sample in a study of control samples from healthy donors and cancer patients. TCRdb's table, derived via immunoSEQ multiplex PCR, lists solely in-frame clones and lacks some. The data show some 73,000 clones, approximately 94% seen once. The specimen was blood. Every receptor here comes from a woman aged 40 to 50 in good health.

As DNA, the CDR3 is TGTGCCAGCAGCGTATCCGGGGGACCTAATGAAAAACTGTTTTTT. Amino acids: CASSVSGGPNEKLFF. The chain recombines TRBV9 with TRBJ1-4, with TRBD1 as a possible D gene (5 bases). CDR1 SGDLS and CDR2 YYNGEE come from the germline V gene. The CDR3 length is 15 residues. Deletions cut 1 base from V and 3 bases from J, with 10 bases between.

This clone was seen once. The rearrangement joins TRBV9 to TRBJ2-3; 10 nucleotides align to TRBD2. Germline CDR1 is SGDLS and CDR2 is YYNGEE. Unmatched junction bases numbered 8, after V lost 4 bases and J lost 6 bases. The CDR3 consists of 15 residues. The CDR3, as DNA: TGTGCCAGCAGCCCACAAGCGGGGGGGATTGATACGCAGTATTTT. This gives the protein CASSPQAGGIDTQYF.

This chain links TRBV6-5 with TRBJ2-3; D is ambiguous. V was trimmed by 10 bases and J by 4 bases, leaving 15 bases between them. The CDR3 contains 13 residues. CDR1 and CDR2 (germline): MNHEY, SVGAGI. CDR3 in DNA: TGTGCCATTCGAAATTTTGGTCCAGATACGCAGTATTTT. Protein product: CAIRNFGPDTQYF.

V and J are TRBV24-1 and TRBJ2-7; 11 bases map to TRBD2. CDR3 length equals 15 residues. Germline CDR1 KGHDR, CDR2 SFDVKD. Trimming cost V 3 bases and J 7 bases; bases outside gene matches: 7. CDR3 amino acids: CATSDRTSGGDEQYF. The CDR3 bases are TGTGCCACCAGTGATCGCACTAGCGGGGGTGATGAGCAGTACTTC.

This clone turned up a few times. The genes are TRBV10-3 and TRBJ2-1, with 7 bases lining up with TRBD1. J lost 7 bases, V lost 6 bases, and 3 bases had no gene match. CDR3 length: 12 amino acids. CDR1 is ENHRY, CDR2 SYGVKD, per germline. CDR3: CAIRATGNEQFF. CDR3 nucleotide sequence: TGTGCCATCAGGGCGACAGGGAATGAGCAGTTCTTC.

This chain's CDR3 is CASSLSRGLEQYF. The DNA for the CDR3 is TGTGCCAGCAGCTTAAGTCGGGGGTTGGAGCAGTACTTC. V is TRBV7-2 and J is TRBJ2-7, with D possibly matching TRBD2 (6 bases). The CDR3 extends over 13 amino acids. Germline V lookup: CDR1 SGHTA, CDR2 FQGNSA. V was trimmed by 2 bases and J by 7 bases, leaving 12 bases between them.

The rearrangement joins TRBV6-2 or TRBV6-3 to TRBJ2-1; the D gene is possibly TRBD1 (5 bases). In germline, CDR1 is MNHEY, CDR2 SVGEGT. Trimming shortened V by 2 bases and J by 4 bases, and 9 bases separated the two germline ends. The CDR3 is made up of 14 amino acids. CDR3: CASSYHGAYNEQFF. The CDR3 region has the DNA TGTGCCAGCAGTTACCATGGGGCGTACAATGAGCAGTTCTTC.

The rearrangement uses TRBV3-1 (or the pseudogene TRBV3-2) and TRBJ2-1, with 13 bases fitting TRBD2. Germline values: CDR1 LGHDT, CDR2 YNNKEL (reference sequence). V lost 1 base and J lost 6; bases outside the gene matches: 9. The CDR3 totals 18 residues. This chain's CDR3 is CASSQGGLAGVRGNEQFF. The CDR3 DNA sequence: TGTGCCAGCAGCCAAGGCGGACTAGCGGGAGTGCGTGGCAATGAGCAGTTCTTC.

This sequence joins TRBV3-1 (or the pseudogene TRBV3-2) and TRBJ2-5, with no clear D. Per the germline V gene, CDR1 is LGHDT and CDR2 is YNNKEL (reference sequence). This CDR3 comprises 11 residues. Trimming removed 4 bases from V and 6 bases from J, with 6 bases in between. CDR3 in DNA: TGTGCCAGCAGCCTTGGTCAGACCCAGTACTTC. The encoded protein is CASSLGQTQYF.

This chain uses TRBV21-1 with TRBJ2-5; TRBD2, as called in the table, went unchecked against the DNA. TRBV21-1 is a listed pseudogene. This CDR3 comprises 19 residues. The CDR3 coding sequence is TGTGCCAGCAGCAAAGCGCTATATCGTCTAGCGGGAAAGGGAGAGACCCAGTACTTC. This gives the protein CASSKALYRLAGKGETQYF.

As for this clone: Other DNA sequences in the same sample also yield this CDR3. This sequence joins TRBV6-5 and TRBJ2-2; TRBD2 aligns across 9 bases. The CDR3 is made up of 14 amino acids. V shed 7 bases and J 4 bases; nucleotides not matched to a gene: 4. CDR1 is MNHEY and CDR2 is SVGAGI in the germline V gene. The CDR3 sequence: CASTLAGSTGELFF. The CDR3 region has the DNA TGTGCCAGCACCCTAGCGGGGTCCACCGGGGAGCTGTTTTTT.

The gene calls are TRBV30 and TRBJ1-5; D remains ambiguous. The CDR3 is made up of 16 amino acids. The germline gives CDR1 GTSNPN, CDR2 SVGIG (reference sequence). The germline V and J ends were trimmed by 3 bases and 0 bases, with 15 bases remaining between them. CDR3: CAWSPMGIYSNQPQHF. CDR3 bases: TGTGCCTGGAGCCCAATGGGCATTTATAGCAATCAGCCCCAGCATTTT.

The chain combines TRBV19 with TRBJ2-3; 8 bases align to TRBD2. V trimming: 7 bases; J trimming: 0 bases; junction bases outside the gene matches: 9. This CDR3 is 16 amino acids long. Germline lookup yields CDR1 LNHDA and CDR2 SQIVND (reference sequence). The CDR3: CASTLSGAPSTDTQYF. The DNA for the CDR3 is TGTGCCAGTACCCTTAGCGGGGCTCCTAGCACAGATACGCAGTATTTT.

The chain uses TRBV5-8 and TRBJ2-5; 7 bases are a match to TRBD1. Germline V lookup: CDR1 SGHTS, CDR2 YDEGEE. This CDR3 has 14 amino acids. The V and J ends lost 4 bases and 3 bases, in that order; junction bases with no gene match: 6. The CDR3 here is CASSPGQVEETQYF. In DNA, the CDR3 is TGTGCCAGCAGCCCTGGACAGGTCGAAGAGACCCAGTACTTC.

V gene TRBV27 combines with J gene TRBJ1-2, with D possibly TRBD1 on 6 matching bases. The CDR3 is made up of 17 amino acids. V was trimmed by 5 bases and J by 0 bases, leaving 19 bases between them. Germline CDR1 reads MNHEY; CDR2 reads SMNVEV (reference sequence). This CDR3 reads CASSSIREGGPNYGYTF. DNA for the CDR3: TGTGCCAGCAGTAGCATTAGGGAGGGGGGACCTAACTATGGCTACACCTTC.

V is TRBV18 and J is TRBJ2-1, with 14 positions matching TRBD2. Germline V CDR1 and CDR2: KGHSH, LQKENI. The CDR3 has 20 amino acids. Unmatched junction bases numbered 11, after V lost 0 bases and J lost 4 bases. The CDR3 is CASSPPPGLAGEGSYNEQFF. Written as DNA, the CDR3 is TGTGCCAGCTCACCACCACCGGGACTAGCGGGAGAGGGGAGTTACAATGAGCAGTTCTTC.

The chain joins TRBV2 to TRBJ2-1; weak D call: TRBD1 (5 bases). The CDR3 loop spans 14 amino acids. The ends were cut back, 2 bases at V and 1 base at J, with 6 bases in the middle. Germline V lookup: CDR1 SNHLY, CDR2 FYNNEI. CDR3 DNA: TGTGCCAGCAGTGAACAGGGTTCCTACAATGAGCAGTTCTTC. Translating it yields CASSEQGSYNEQFF.

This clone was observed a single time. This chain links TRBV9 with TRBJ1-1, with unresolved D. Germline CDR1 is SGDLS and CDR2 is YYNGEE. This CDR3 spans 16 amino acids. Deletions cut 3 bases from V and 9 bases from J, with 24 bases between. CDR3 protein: CASSAPGSGSLFKAFF. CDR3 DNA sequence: TGTGCCAGCAGCGCCCCCGGTAGTGGATCTTTGTTTAAAGCTTTCTTT. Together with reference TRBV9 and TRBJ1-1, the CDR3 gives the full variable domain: DSGVTQTPKHLITATGQRVTLRCSPRSGDLSVYWYQQSLDQGLQFLIQYYNGEERAKGNILERFSAQQFPDLHSELNLSSLELGDSALYFCASSAPGSGSLFKAFFGQGTRLTVV.